A selection of T cell receptor beta chains follows, all from one sample in a study of tumor and adjacent non-tumor tissue in lung cancer. One entry per CDR3 protein, called by TCRdb with MiXCR from the multiplex PCR reads. The sample has approximately 120,000 distinct CDR3 sequences, approximately 71% seen once. The specimen was lung tumor tissue. Receptors were obtained from a woman aged 60 to 75 with non-small cell lung cancer. Both conserved end residues are part of each CDR3. A D gene is named only where the DNA matches it firmly. A clone size is listed for some rows: how often the clone was seen (once, few, many), or a class if it is expanded.

j_gene | v_gene | abundance | len | d_gene | CDR3aa
TRBJ1-1 | TRBV19 | many | 13 | . | CATRQPPNTEAFF
TRBJ2-1 | TRBV25-1 | . | 14 | . | CASSIPILRNEQFF
TRBJ2-7 | TRBV12-3/TRBV12-4 | . | 16 | TRBD2 | CASSSSAGLERHDQYF
TRBJ2-7 | TRBV11-2 | . | 19 | TRBD2 | CASSFTTASGRALLWEQYF
TRBJ2-1 | TRBV11-2 | few | 14 | TRBD1 | CASSLGTGVLSRFF
TRBJ2-5 | TRBV5-6 | . | 15 | . | CASSPGDKEGETQYF
TRBJ2-3 | TRBV11-3 | . | 15 | TRBD2 | CASSPAGEGGHAQFF
TRBJ2-3 | TRBV6-5 | . | 14 | TRBD1 | CASRRDRAADTQYF
TRBJ1-3 | TRBV20-1 | many | 11 | . | CSASTGNTIYF
TRBJ2-1 | TRBV4-2 | . | 15 | . | CASSQDGTENNEQFF
TRBJ2-3 | TRBV6-5 | . | 17 | TRBD2 | CDSSYLPSGVNTDTQYF
TRBJ1-6 | TRBV12-3/TRBV12-4 | . | 15 | . | CASIDGRGINSPLHF
TRBJ2-7 | TRBV5-8 | once | 13 | . | CARHLSVPLGQYF
TRBJ1-5 | TRBV12-3/TRBV12-4 | few | 17 | TRBD1 | CASSRGGDSSGNQPQHF
TRBJ2-7 | TRBV12-3/TRBV12-4 | . | 15 | TRBD1 | CVSRPPGQGYYEQYF
TRBJ1-4 | TRBV10-1 | many | 14 | TRBD1 | CASSDGTGGEKLFF
TRBJ1-1 | TRBV28 | . | 14 | . | CASSPRQLNTEAFF
TRBJ2-7 | TRBV6-2/TRBV6-3 | once | 16 | . | CAGSLSPGSPPREQHF
TRBJ1-6 | TRBV11-2 | . | 14 | . | CVSSLGASNSPLHF
TRBJ1-1 | TRBV6-1 | . | 13 | . | CATIDGVYAVAFF
TRBJ2-7 | TRBV10-1 | . | 13 | . | CARSEQRRCEQYF
TRBJ1-5 | TRBV4-1 | . | 15 | TRBD1 | CVSNQGTGRTQPQHF
. | TRBV4-3 | . | 15 | TRBD2 | CASSHGTSGCNEQYF
TRBJ1-1 | TRBV9 | few | 13 | TRBD1 | CASSFGQDTEAFF
TRBJ2-5 | TRBV20-1 | once | 11 | . | CSAGSGDQSYF
TRBJ1-3 | TRBV4-3 | many | 18 | . | CASSQERKWQGSGNTIYF
TRBJ2-3 | TRBV28 | . | 13 | . | CASSKRTTYTQYF
TRBJ2-2 | TRBV11-2 | . | 15 | . | CASSLEPENTGELFF
TRBJ1-3 | TRBV6-5 | once | 13 | . | CASLEGPGNAIYF
TRBJ1-2 | TRBV6-2/TRBV6-3 | . | 12 | . | CAISYLRFGYTF
TRBJ2-7 | TRBV6-5 | . | 15 | TRBD1 | CAGAPDLDRGYEQYF
TRBJ1-2 | TRBV20-1 | once | 13 | . | CIARLQGEYGYTF
TRBJ1-6 | TRBV11-2 | . | 14 | . | CASSLGGSNSPLHF